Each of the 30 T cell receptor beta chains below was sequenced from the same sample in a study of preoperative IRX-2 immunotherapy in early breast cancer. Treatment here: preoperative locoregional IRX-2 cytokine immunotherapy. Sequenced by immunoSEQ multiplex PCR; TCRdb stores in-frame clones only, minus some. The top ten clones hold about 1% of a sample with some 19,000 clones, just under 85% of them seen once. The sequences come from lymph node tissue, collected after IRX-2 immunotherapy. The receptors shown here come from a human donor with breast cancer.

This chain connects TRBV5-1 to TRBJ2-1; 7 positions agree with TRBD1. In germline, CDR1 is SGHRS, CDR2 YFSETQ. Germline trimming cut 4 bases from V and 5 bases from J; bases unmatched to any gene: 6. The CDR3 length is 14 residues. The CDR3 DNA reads TGCGCCAGCAGCGTCCCGGGACAGAACAATGAGCAGTTCTTC. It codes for CASSVPGQNNEQFF. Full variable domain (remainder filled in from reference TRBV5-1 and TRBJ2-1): KAGVTQTPRYLIKTRGQQVTLSCSPISGHRSVSWYQQTPGQGLQFLFEYFSETQRNKGNFPGRFSGRQFSNSRSEMNVSTLELGDSALYLCASSVPGQNNEQFFGPGTRLTVL.

CDR3 residues: CASSIGQGEETQYF. DNA for the CDR3: TGTGCCAGTAGTATAGGACAGGGGGAAGAGACCCAGTACTTC. The gene calls are TRBV19 and TRBJ2-5, with TRBD1 matching over 9 bases. CDR3 size: 14 residues. Germline CDR1 reads LNHDA; CDR2 reads SQIVND (reference sequence). Trimming cost V 1 base and J 3 bases; bases outside gene matches: 0.

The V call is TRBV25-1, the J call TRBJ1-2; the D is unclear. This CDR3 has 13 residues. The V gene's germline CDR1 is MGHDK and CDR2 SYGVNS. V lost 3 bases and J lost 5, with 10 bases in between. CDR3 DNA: TGTGCCAGCAGTGAGGGGAAGTGGTATGGCTACACCTTC. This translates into CASSEGKWYGYTF.

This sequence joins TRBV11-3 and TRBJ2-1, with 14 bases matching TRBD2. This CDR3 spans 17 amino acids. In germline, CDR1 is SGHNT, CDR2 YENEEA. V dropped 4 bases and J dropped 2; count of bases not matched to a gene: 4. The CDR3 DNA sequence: TGTGCCAGCAGCTCGGGACTAGCGGGGGCCCCCTACAATGAGCAGTTCTTC. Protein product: CASSSGLAGAPYNEQFF.

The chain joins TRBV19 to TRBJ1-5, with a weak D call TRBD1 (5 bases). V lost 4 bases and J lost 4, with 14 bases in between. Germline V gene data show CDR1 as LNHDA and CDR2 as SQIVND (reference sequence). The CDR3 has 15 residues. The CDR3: CASSTQPPGNQPQHF. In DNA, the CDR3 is TGTGCCAGTAGTACACAGCCACCAGGGAATCAGCCCCAGCATTTT.

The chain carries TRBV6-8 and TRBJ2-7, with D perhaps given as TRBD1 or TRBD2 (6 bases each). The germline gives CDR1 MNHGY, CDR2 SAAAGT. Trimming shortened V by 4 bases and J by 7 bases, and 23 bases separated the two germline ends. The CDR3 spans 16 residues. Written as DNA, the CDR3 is TGTGCCAGCAGTTTAACAGGTGGGGACGGGGGCGGTGAGCAGTACTTC. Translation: CASSLTGGDGGGEQYF.

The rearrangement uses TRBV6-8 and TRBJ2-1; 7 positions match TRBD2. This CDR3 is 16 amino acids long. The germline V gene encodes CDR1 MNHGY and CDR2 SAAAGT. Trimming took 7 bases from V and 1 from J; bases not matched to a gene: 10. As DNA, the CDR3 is TGTGCCAGCAAATATTGGGGCGGGAGTTCCTACAATGAGCAGTTCTTC. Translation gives CASKYWGGSSYNEQFF.

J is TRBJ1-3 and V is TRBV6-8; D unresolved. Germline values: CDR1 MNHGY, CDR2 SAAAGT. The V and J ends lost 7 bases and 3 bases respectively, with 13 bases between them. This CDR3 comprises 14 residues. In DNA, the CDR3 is TGTGCCAGCACCCTCACGGGGATTGGAAACACCATATATTTT. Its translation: CASTLTGIGNTIYF.

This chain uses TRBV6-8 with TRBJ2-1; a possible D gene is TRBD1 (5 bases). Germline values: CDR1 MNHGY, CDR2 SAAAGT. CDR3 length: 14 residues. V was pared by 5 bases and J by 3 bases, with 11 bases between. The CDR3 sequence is CASSDPDSYNEQFF. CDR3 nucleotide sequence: TGTGCCAGCAGTGACCCAGACAGCTACAATGAGCAGTTCTTC.

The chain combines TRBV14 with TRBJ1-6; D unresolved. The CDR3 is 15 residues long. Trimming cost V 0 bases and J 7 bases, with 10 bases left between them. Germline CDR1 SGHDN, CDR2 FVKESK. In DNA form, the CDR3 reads TGTGCCAGCAGCCAAGATCTCGGTCCCAATTCACCCCTCCACTTT. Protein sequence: CASSQDLGPNSPLHF.

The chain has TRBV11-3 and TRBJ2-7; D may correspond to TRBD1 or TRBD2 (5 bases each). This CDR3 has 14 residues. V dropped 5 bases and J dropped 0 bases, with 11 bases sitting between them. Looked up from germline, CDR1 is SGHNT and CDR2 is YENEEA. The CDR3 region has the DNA TGTGCCAGCAGCGGGGACGGGTTCTCCTACGAGCAGTACTTC. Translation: CASSGDGFSYEQYF.

For the CDR3, the DNA is TGTGCCAGTAGTAATGAACCGGGACTCCTTCATCAGCCCCAGCATTTT. Its translation: CASSNEPGLLHQPQHF. The chain couples TRBV19 to TRBJ1-5, with D possibly being TRBD1 (5 bases). Trimming pared 4 bases from V and 5 bases from J, leaving 18 bases between. This CDR3 comprises 16 residues. In germline, CDR1 is LNHDA, CDR2 SQIVND (reference sequence).

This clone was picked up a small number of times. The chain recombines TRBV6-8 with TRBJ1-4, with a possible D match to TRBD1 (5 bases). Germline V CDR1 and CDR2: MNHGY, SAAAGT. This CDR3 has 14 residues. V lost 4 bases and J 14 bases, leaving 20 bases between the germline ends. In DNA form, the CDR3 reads TGTGCCAGCAGTTTCGACGCCGGGACCCCGTCGCTGTTTTTT. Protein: CASSFDAGTPSLFF.

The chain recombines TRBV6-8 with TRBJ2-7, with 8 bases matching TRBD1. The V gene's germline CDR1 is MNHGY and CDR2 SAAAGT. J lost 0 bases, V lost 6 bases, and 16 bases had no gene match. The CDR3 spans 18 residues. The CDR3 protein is CASSPGGARGPTSYEQYF. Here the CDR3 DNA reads TGTGCCAGCAGCCCAGGGGGCGCCAGGGGGCCCACCTCCTACGAGCAGTACTTC.

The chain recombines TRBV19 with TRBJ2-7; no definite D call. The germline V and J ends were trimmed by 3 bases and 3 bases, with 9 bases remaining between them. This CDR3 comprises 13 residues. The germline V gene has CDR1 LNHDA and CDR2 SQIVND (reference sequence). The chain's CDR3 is CASSIALRYEQYF. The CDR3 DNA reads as TGTGCCAGTAGTATTGCCCTGCGCTACGAGCAGTACTTC. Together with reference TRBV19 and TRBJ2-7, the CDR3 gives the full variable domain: DGGITQSPKYLFRKEGQNVTLSCEQNLNHDAMYWYRQDPGQGLRLIYYSQIVNDFQKGDIAEGYSVSREKKESFPLTVTSAQKNPTAFYLCASSIALRYEQYFGPGTRLTVT.

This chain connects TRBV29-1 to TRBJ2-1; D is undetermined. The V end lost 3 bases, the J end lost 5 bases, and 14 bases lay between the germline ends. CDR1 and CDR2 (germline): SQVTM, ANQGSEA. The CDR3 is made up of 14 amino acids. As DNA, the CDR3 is TGCAGCGTTGACTCACTGAACTACGACAATGAGCAGTTCTTC. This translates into CSVDSLNYDNEQFF.

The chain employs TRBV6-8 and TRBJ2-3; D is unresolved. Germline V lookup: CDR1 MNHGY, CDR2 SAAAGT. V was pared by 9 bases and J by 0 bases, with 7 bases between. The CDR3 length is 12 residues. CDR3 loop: CARGESTDTQYF. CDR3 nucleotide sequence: TGTGCCAGAGGTGAGAGCACAGATACGCAGTATTTT.

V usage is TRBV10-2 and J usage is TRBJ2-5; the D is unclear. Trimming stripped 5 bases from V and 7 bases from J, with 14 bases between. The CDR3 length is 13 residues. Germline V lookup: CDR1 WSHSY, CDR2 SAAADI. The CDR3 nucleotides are TGCGCCAGCAGTCGATCCCAGGCTGGGACCCAGTACTTC. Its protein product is CASSRSQAGTQYF.

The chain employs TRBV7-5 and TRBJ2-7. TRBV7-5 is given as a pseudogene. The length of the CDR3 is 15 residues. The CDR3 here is CASSLDAVISYEQYF. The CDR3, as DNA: TGTGCCAGCAGCTTAGACGCTGTTATCTCCTACGAGCAGTACTTC.

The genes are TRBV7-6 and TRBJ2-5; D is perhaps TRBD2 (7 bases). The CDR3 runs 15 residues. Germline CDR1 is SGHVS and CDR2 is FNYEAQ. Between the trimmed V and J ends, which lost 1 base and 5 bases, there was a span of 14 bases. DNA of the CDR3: TGTGCCAGCAGCTTAGTTCGGGGGGCGCGGGAGACCCAGTACTTC. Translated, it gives CASSLVRGARETQYF.

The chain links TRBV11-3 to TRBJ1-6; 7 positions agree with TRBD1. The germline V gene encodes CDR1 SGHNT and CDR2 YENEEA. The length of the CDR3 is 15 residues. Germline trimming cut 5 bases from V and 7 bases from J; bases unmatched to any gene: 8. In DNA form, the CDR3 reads TGTGCCAGCAGCCAAGGTACACAGGGGAATTCACCCCTCCACTTT. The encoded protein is CASSQGTQGNSPLHF.

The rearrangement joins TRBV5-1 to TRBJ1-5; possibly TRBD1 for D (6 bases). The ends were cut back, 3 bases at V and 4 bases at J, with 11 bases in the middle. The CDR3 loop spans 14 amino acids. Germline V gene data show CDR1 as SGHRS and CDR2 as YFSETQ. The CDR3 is CASSSGTPNQPQHF. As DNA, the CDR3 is TGCGCCAGCAGCTCCGGGACACCTAATCAGCCCCAGCATTTT.

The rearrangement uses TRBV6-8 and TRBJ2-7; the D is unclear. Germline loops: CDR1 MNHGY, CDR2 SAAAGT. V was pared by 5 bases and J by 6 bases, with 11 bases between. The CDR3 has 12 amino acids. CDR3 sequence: CASSPEVGEQYF. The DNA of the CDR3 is TGTGCCAGCAGTCCCGAGGTTGGCGAGCAGTACTTC.

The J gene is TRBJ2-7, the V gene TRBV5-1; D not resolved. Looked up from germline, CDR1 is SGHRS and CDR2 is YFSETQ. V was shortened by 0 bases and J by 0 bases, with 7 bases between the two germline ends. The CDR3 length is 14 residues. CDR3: CASSLGRSSYEQYF. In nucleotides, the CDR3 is TGCGCCAGCAGCTTGGGGCGGAGCTCCTACGAGCAGTACTTC.

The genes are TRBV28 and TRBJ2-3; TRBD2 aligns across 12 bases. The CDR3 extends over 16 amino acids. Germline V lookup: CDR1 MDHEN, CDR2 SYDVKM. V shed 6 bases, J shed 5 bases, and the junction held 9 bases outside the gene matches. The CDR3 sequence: CASRTILAGGGDTQYF. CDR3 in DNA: TGTGCCAGCAGGACCATACTAGCGGGAGGTGGAGATACGCAGTATTTT.

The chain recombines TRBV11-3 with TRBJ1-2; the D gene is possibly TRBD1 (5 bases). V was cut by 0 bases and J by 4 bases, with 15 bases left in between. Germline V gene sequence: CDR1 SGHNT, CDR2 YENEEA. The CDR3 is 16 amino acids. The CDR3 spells CASSLDPEGRIYGYTF. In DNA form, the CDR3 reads TGTGCCAGCAGCTTAGATCCGGAGGGGCGCATCTATGGCTACACCTTC.

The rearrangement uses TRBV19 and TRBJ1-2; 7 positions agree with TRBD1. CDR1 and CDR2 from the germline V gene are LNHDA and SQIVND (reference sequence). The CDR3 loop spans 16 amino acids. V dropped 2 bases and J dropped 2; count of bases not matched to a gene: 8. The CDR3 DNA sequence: TGTGCCAGTAGTATATCTTCCCTGACAGGGAACTATGGCTACACCTTC. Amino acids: CASSISSLTGNYGYTF.

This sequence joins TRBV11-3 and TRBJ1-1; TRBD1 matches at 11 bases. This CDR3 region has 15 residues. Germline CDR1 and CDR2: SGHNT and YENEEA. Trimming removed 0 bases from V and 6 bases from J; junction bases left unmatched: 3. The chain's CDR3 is CASSLDGTGGPEAFF. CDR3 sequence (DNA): TGTGCCAGCAGCTTAGATGGGACAGGGGGACCTGAAGCTTTCTTT.

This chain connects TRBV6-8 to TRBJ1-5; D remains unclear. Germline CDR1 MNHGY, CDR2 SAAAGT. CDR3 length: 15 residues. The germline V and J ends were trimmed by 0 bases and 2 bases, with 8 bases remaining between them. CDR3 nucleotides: TGTGCCAGCAGTTACTCGTTGGAGGGCAATCAGCCCCAGCATTTT. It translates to CASSYSLEGNQPQHF.

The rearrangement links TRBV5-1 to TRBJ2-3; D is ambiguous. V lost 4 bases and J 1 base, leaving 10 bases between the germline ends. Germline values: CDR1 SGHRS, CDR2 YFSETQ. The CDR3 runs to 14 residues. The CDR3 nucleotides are TGCGCCAGCAGCCCGGCGGACCGCACAGATACGCAGTATTTT. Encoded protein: CASSPADRTDTQYF.